These 29 T cell receptor beta chains were sequenced from one sample in a study of shared clonotypes between healthy human individuals. Sequencing was performed with immunoSEQ multiplex PCR; in TCRdb, only in-frame clones are kept and a portion is missing. The table has 400,000 to 600,000 clones, more than 75% seen once. The sample comprised PBMCs. These TCRs come from a woman between 40 and 50 years old in good health. Some clones in this sample may be carry-over from other donors' samples.

The rearrangement links TRBV6-1 to TRBJ2-2; perhaps TRBD1 as D (6 bases). V was shortened by 7 bases and J by 2 bases, with 11 bases between the two germline ends. CDR3 length equals 14 residues. Germline CDR1 reads MNHNS; CDR2 reads SASEGT. The CDR3 DNA reads TGTGCCAGCACCTGGGGGACAAACACCGGGGAGCTGTTTTTT. It yields the protein CASTWGTNTGELFF.

This clone was recorded only once. CDR3 loop: CASSLAWRDEQFF. CDR3 DNA sequence: TGTGCCAGCAGCTTAGCGTGGAGGGATGAGCAGTTCTTC. This rearrangement joins TRBV7-6 to TRBJ2-1; weak D call: TRBD2 (6 bases). Germline CDR1 and CDR2: SGHVS and FNYEAQ. The CDR3 has 13 amino acids. Trimming stripped 0 bases from V and 8 bases from J, with 8 bases between. The whole variable domain, filled in from reference TRBV7-6 and TRBJ2-1, reads GAGVSQSPRYKVTKRGQDVALRCDPISGHVSLYWYRQALGQGPEFLTYFNYEAQQDKSGLPNDRFSAERPEGSISTLTIQRTEQRDSAMYRCASSLAWRDEQFFGPGTRLTVL.

This chain connects TRBV30 to TRBJ2-7, with D possibly being TRBD1 (6 bases). Germline-derived CDR1 and CDR2 are GTSNPN and SVGIG (reference sequence). V was shortened by 2 bases and J by 3 bases, with 11 bases between the two germline ends. The CDR3 has 13 residues. The CDR3 DNA is TGTGCCTGGAGTCTAGGACAGAACTACGAGCAGTACTTC. Translated, it gives CAWSLGQNYEQYF.

The sample holds one count of this clone. This chain joins TRBV6-1 and TRBJ2-7; 8 bases match TRBD1. Losses at the gene ends were 6 bases for V and 7 bases for J; bases not matched to a gene: 11. The length of the CDR3 is 14 residues. The germline CDR1 and CDR2 sequences are MNHNS and SASEGT. The CDR3 DNA is TGTGCCAGCAGAATGACAGGGGCCTACTGGGAGCAGTACTTC. This encodes CASRMTGAYWEQYF.

V and J are TRBV7-2 and TRBJ2-5; D may be TRBD1 or TRBD2 (5 bases each). In germline, CDR1 is SGHTA, CDR2 FQGNSA. This CDR3 region has 16 residues. Between the trimmed V and J ends, which lost 0 bases and 3 bases, there was a span of 14 bases. The CDR3 spells CASSLAPGPNKETQYF. CDR3 nucleotide sequence: TGTGCCAGCAGCTTAGCCCCGGGACCGAATAAAGAGACCCAGTACTTC.

The CDR3: CASSLVQGYEQYF. As DNA, the CDR3 is TGTGCCAGCAGCTTAGTTCAGGGGTACGAGCAGTACTTC. The V gene is TRBV11-2, the J gene TRBJ2-5, with D possibly TRBD1 on 6 matching bases. The DNA end is more similar to TRBJ2-7, so the J call may be wrong. The germline gives CDR1 SGHAT, CDR2 FQNNGV. This CDR3 region has 13 residues.

This chain connects TRBV14 to TRBJ2-3, with 7 positions matching TRBD2. Germline V gives CDR1 SGHDN, CDR2 FVKESK. The CDR3 has 16 residues. The ends lost 0 bases at V and 2 bases at J; junction bases unmatched: 5. CDR3 DNA: TGTGCCAGCAGCCAAGATCCTAGCGGAACCACAGATACGCAGTATTTT. Its protein product is CASSQDPSGTTDTQYF.

The chain employs TRBV5-8 and TRBJ2-7, with 8 positions matching TRBD2. The junction had 7 bases not matched to a gene; V was cut back by 5 bases and J by 3 bases. CDR1 is SGHTS and CDR2 is YDEGEE in the germline V gene. The CDR3 covers 14 residues. The CDR3 is CASSLGGVSYEQYF. The CDR3 DNA is TGTGCCAGCAGTCTCGGGGGGGTGAGCTACGAGCAGTACTTC.

The chain carries TRBV28 and TRBJ2-3; TRBD2 matches at 10 bases. CDR1 is MDHEN, CDR2 SYDVKM, per germline. J was trimmed by 3 bases and V by 5 bases; bases with no gene match: 8. The CDR3 runs to 16 residues. The CDR3: CASSAGGTSVTDTQYF. The DNA of the CDR3 is TGTGCCAGCAGTGCCGGGGGGACTAGCGTGACAGATACGCAGTATTTT. Using reference TRBV28 and TRBJ2-3 for the parts outside the CDR3, the full variable domain is DVKVTQSSRYLVKRTGEKVFLECVQDMDHENMFWYRQDPGLGLRLIYFSYDVKMKEKGDIPEGYSVSREKKERFSLILESASTNQTSMYLCASSAGGTSVTDTQYFGPGTRLTVL.

The chain has TRBV5-8 and TRBJ1-5; D might be TRBD1 (6 bases). The CDR3 consists of 14 residues. Germline V gives CDR1 SGHTS, CDR2 YDEGEE. Trimming stripped 2 bases from V and 5 bases from J, with 11 bases between. The CDR3 region is CASSFTSGDQPQHF. The CDR3 region has the DNA TGTGCCAGCAGCTTCACGTCAGGGGATCAGCCCCAGCATTTT.

The chain recombines TRBV15 with TRBJ2-1; maybe TRBD2 (6 bases). CDR1 LNHNV and CDR2 YYDKDF come from the germline V gene (reference sequence). The CDR3 spans 15 residues. Trimming stripped 0 bases from V and 9 bases from J, with 15 bases between. As DNA, the CDR3 is TGTGCCACCAGCAGAGATCTGAACGCGGGACCTGAGCAGTTCTTC. Translating it yields CATSRDLNAGPEQFF.

The chain combines TRBV19 with TRBJ2-5; 8 nucleotides match TRBD1. The V gene's germline CDR1 is LNHDA and CDR2 SQIVND (reference sequence). Germline trimming cut 6 bases from V and 1 base from J; bases unmatched to any gene: 4. The CDR3 consists of 14 residues. The CDR3 here is CASRRTGFQETQYF. The CDR3 DNA sequence: TGTGCCAGTAGGCGGACAGGGTTCCAAGAGACCCAGTACTTC.

V usage is TRBV2 and J usage is TRBJ2-1; TRBD1 is a possible D gene (6 bases). V lost 4 bases, J lost 4 bases, and 14 bases lay in between. CDR1 is SNHLY, CDR2 FYNNEI, per germline. This CDR3 contains 15 residues. Here the CDR3 reads CASSAGRGSYNEQFF. CDR3 sequence (DNA): TGTGCCAGCAGTGCGGGCAGGGGATCTTACAATGAGCAGTTCTTC.

The chain employs TRBV7-3 and TRBJ1-1; 11 nucleotides agree with TRBD1. The CDR3 has 12 residues. With 8 bases clipped from V and 10 bases from J, the junction kept 6 bases outside the gene matches. CDR1 is SGHTA and CDR2 is FQGTGA in the germline V gene. CDR3 sequence reads: CASGPGQGVAFF. CDR3 DNA sequence: TGTGCCAGCGGCCCGGGACAGGGGGTAGCTTTCTTT.

The CDR3 DNA reads TGTGCCAGCTCACTCTCTTTCAGGGACAATGAGCAGTTCTTC. It yields the protein CASSLSFRDNEQFF. This sequence joins TRBV18 and TRBJ2-1; a possible D gene is TRBD1 (5 bases). V was clipped by 4 bases and J by 5 bases, with 12 bases between them. Germline lookup yields CDR1 KGHSH and CDR2 LQKENI. The length of the CDR3 is 14 residues.

J is TRBJ2-3 and V is TRBV7-2, with D perhaps TRBD1 (6 bases). Germline assignment: CDR1 SGHTA and CDR2 FQGNSA. This CDR3 comprises 16 residues. V lost 5 bases to trimming and J lost 11 bases, with 26 bases between them. This CDR3 is CASSDRSRRASEGQYF. The CDR3 DNA reads as TGTGCCAGCAGCGACAGGTCAAGACGGGCATCTGAGGGGCAGTATTTT.

The chain carries TRBV19 and TRBJ1-3; D gene uncertain. The CDR3 covers 12 residues. V dropped 4 bases and J dropped 7 bases, with 8 bases sitting between them. Germline V gene lookup returns CDR1 LNHDA and CDR2 SQIVND (reference sequence). The CDR3 DNA is TGTGCCAGTAGTACCCAACGCAACACCATATATTTT. It is translated as CASSTQRNTIYF.

This rearrangement joins TRBV7-2 to TRBJ2-5; TRBD2 agrees at 9 bases. CDR3 length: 16 residues. Germline CDR1 is SGHTA and CDR2 is FQGNSA. The J segment lost 7 bases and the V segment lost 0 bases, leaving 9 bases of the junction unmatched. CDR3 nucleotide sequence: TGTGCCAGCAGCTTAGCTAGCGGGAGTGTCCTATGGACCCAGTACTTC. Its protein product is CASSLASGSVLWTQYF.

The V call is TRBV4-3, the J call TRBJ2-7; 13 bases agree with TRBD2. The V segment lost 2 bases and the J segment 6 bases; nucleotides outside the gene matches: 7. The CDR3 runs to 16 residues. The germline V gene encodes CDR1 LGHNA and CDR2 YSLEER. The CDR3 reads CASSQRGTSGTGEQYF. Here the CDR3 DNA reads TGCGCCAGCAGCCAACGGGGGACTAGCGGGACAGGCGAGCAGTACTTC.

The chain couples TRBV4-2 to TRBJ2-1; D is uncertain. CDR3 length equals 15 residues. V lost 2 bases, J lost 0 bases, and 8 bases lay in between. CDR1 and CDR2 from the germline V gene are LGHNA and YNFKEQ. The CDR3 region has the DNA TGTGCCAGCAGCCAATTGGTGAGCTCCTACAATGAGCAGTTCTTC. Translated: CASSQLVSSYNEQFF.

The chain employs TRBV6-5 and TRBJ2-1; 7 bases line up with TRBD2. Germline V gives CDR1 MNHEY, CDR2 SVGAGI. The junction had 8 bases not matched to a gene; V was cut back by 3 bases and J by 6 bases. The CDR3 totals 15 residues. CDR3 loop: CASSYEPGLTNEQFF. CDR3 sequence (DNA): TGTGCCAGCAGTTATGAGCCGGGACTAACCAATGAGCAGTTCTTC.

The chain employs TRBV18 and TRBJ2-4; 8 bases line up with TRBD1. The CDR3 is 19 residues long. The V and J ends lost 3 bases and 1 base, in that order; junction bases with no gene match: 14. Germline V gene lookup returns CDR1 KGHSH and CDR2 LQKENI. CDR3 DNA: TGTGCCAGCTCACCTTTCGTTTGGACAGGGAAGACGGCCAAAAACATTCAGTACTTC. It yields the protein CASSPFVWTGKTAKNIQYF.

The rearrangement joins TRBV5-4 to TRBJ2-5; D is uncertain. This CDR3 has 13 amino acids. V was clipped by 4 bases and J by 5 bases, with 12 bases between them. Germline values: CDR1 SGHNT, CDR2 YYREEE (reference sequence). The CDR3 coding sequence is TGTGCCAGCAGCGACCTTACTGCGGAGACCCAGTACTTC. Amino acids: CASSDLTAETQYF.

The chain carries TRBV13 and TRBJ2-4; D is unresolved. Per the germline V gene, CDR1 is PRHDT and CDR2 is FYEKMQ (reference sequence). CDR3 length equals 15 residues. V lost 6 bases and J lost 1, with 13 bases in between. In nucleotides, the CDR3 is TGTGCCAGCAGTACTGGACGTACGGCCAAAAACATTCAGTACTTC. It specifies CASSTGRTAKNIQYF.

This clone was observed a single time. V usage is TRBV18 and J usage is TRBJ2-7, with D perhaps TRBD2 (6 bases). V was pared by 5 bases and J by 7 bases, with 21 bases between. The CDR3 totals 15 residues. Germline CDR1 is KGHSH and CDR2 is LQKENI. CDR3 residues: CASSFQVPGEREQYF. CDR3 DNA sequence: TGTGCCAGCTCATTCCAAGTACCGGGGGAGAGGGAGCAGTACTTC.

Turning to this clone: This sample also contains other DNA sequences that code for the same CDR3. The J gene is TRBJ2-2, the V gene TRBV28; 9 nucleotides align to TRBD2. This CDR3 has 12 amino acids. Germline loops: CDR1 MDHEN, CDR2 SYDVKM. V gave up 3 bases and J gave up 11 bases; unmatched junction bases: 1. The CDR3 nucleotides read TGTGCCAGCAGTTTGCTAGCGGGAGAGCTGTTTTTT. Translating it yields CASSLLAGELFF.

This clone was picked up a small number of times. The chain has TRBV5-1 and TRBJ2-2, with D tentatively TRBD1 (6 bases). Germline V gives CDR1 SGHRS, CDR2 YFSETQ. This CDR3 is built from 15 residues. V was trimmed by 0 bases and J by 7 bases, leaving 13 bases between them. CDR3 loop: CASSLAVGADGELFF. The DNA of the CDR3 is TGCGCCAGCAGCTTGGCCGTGGGGGCGGACGGGGAGCTGTTTTTT.

The chain combines TRBV19 with TRBJ2-1; 9 bases are shared with TRBD2. Germline V gives CDR1 LNHDA, CDR2 SQIVND (reference sequence). Trimming removed 2 bases from V and 5 bases from J; junction bases left unmatched: 10. The CDR3 totals 17 residues. The CDR3 region is CASSIFTPSGTNNEQFF. For the CDR3, the DNA is TGTGCCAGTAGTATATTTACCCCTAGCGGGACCAACAATGAGCAGTTCTTC.

The V call is TRBV7-2, the J call TRBJ2-7; 11 nucleotides line up with TRBD2. Germline loops: CDR1 SGHTA, CDR2 FQGNSA. The length of the CDR3 is 16 residues. Trimming removed 4 bases from V and 1 base from J; junction bases left unmatched: 6. The CDR3 DNA sequence: TGTGCCAGCAGCTCGATGGGACTAGCGGCATCCTACGAGCAGTACTTC. Its protein product is CASSSMGLAASYEQYF.